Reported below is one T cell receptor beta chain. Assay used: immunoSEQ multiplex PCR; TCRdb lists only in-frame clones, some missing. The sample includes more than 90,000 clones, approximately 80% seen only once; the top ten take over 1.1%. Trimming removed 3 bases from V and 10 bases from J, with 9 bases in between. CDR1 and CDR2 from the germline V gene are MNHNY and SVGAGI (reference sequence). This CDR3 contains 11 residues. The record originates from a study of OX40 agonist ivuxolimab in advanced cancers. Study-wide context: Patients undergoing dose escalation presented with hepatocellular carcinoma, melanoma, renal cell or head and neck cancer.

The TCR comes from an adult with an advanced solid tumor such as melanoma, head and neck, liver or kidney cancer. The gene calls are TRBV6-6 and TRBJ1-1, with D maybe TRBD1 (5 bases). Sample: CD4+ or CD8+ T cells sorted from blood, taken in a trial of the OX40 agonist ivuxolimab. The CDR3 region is CASSYSQGAFF. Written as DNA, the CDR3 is TGTGCCAGCAGTTATTCCCAGGGAGCTTTCTTT.